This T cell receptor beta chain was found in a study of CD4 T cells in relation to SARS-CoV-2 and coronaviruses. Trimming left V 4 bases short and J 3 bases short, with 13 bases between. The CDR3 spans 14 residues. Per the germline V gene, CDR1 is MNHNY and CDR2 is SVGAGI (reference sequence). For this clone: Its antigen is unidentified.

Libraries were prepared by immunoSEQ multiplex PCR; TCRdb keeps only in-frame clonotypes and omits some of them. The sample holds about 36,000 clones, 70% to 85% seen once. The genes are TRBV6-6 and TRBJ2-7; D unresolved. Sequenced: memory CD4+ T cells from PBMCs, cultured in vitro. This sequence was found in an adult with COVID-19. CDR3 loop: CASSSPGKDYEQYF. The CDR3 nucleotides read TGTGCCAGCAGTTCGCCTGGGAAGGACTACGAGCAGTACTTC.